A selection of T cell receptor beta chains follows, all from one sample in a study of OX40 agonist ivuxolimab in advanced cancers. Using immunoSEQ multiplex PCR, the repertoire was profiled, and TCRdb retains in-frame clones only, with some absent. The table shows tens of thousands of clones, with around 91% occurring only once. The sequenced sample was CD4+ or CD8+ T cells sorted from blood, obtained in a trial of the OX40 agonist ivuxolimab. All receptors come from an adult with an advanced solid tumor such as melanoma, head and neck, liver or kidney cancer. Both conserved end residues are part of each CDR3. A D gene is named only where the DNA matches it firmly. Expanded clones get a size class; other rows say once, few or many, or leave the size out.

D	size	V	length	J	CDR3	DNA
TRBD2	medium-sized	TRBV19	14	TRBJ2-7	CASSWTSGTYEQYF	TGTGCCAGTAGTTGGACTAGCGGAACCTACGAGCAGTACTTC
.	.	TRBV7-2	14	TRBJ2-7	CASSLDQTYYEQYF	TGTGCCAGCAGCTTAGACCAAACTTACTACGAGCAGTACTTC
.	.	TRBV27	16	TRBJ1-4	CASSSTGTAELEKLFF	TGTGCCAGCAGTTCAACCGGGACGGCGGAACTTGAAAAACTGTTTTTT
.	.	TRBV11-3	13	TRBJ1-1	CASSDTGNTEAFF	TGTGCCAGCAGCGATACAGGGAACACTGAAGCTTTCTTT
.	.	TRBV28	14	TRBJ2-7	CASSFRGNDYEQYF	TGTGCCAGCAGTTTTAGGGGGAACGACTACGAGCAATACTTC
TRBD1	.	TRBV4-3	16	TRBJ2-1	CASSQGSRGLNNEQFF	TGCGCCAGCAGCCAAGGGTCCAGGGGGCTCAACAATGAGCAGTTCTTC
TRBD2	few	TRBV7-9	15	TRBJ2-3	CASSSILAGEDTQYF	TGTGCCAGCAGCTCGATACTAGCGGGAGAGGATACGCAGTATTTT
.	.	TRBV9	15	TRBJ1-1	CASSVVPQGNTEAFF	TGTGCCAGCAGCGTAGTCCCACAGGGAAACACTGAAGCTTTCTTT
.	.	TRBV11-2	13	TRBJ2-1	CASSFSPFNEQFF	TGTGCCAGCAGCTTCAGTCCCTTCAATGAGCAGTTCTTC
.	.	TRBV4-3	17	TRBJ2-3	CASSQGVFGTSTDTQYF	TGCGCCAGCAGCCAAGGGGTCTTCGGGACTAGCACAGATACGCAGTATTTT
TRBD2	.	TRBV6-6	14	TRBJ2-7	CARGGEATSYEQYF	TGTGCCAGGGGGGGGGAGGCGACCTCCTACGAGCAGTACTTC
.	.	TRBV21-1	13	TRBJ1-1	CASRDSLNTEAFF	TGTGCCAGCAGGGACAGCTTGAACACTGAAGCTTTCTTT
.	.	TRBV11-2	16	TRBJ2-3	CASSLGRVPTSDTQYF	TGTGCCAGCAGCTTAGGGCGGGTCCCGACTTCAGATACGCAGTATTTT
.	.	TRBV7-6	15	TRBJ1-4	CASSLVLGSGEKLFF	TGTGCCAGCAGCTTAGTTCTGGGTTCGGGTGAAAAACTGTTTTTT
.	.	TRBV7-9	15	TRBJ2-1	CASSTALSAWNEQFF	TGTGCCAGCAGCACGGCCTTGTCTGCCTGGAATGAGCAGTTCTTC
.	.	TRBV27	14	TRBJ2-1	CASSPTPVRYEQFF	TGTGCCAGCAGTCCGACCCCCGTCAGGTATGAGCAGTTCTTC
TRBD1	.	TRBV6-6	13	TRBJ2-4	CASSTGTENIQYF	TGTGCCAGCAGTACGGGGACAGAAAACATTCAGTACTTC
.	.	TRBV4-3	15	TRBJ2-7	CASSQDGTGAYEQYF	TGCGCCAGCAGCCAGGATGGGACTGGAGCCTACGAGCAGTACTTC
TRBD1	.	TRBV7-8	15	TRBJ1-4	CASSPDRAVNEKLFF	TGTGCCAGCAGCCCAGACAGGGCCGTTAATGAAAAACTGTTTTTT
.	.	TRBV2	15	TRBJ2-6	CASSGPSGGANVLTF	TGTGCCAGCAGTGGTCCTTCGGGTGGGGCCAACGTCCTGACTTTC
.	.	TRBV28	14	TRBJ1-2	CASSLGRSNYGYTF	TGTGCCAGCAGTTTAGGCAGGTCTAACTATGGCTACACCTTC
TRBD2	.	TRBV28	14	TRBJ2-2	CASTQSGGGGELFF	TGTGCCAGCACACAAAGCGGGGGAGGCGGGGAGCTGTTTTTT
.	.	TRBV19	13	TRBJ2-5	CASSIDLEETQYF	TGTGCCAGTAGTATAGATTTAGAAGAGACCCAGTACTTC
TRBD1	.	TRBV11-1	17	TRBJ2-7	CASSTGTGGWISYEQYF	TGTGCCAGCAGCACGGGGACAGGGGGCTGGATTTCCTACGAGCAGTACTTC
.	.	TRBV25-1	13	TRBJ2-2	CASSASTTGELFF	TGTGCCAGCAGTGCCTCCACCACCGGGGAGCTGTTTTTT
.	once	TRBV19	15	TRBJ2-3	CASSIGGMGTDTQYF	TGTGCCAGTAGTATTGGGGGAATGGGCACAGATACGCAGTATTTT
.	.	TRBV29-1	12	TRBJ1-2	CSVEDLSDGYTF	TGCAGCGTTGAAGATCTCTCTGACGGCTACACCTTC
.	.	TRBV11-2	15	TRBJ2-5	CASSSETPQWETQYF	TGTGCCAGCAGCTCAGAGACTCCCCAGTGGGAGACCCAGTACTTC
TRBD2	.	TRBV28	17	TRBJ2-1	CASSLRDLAGLKNEQFF	TGTGCCAGCAGTTTAAGGGATCTAGCGGGATTAAAGAATGAGCAGTTCTTC
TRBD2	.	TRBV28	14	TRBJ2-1	CASSEVGGGNEQFF	TGTGCCAGCAGTGAAGTTGGGGGGGGAAATGAGCAGTTCTTC
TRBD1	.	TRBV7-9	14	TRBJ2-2	CASSKDRGGGELFF	TGTGCCAGCAGCAAAGACAGGGGCGGCGGGGAGCTGTTTTTT
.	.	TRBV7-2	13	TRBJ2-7	CASKFLGSYEQYF	TGTGCCAGCAAATTTCTTGGCTCCTACGAGCAGTACTTC
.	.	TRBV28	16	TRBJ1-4	CASKSDWDGQNEKLFF	TGTGCCAGCAAATCCGACTGGGACGGACAAAATGAAAAACTGTTTTTT
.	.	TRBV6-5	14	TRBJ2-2	CASSRTENTGELFF	TGTGCCAGCAGCAGGACAGAGAACACCGGGGAGCTGTTTTTT
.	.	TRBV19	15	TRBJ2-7	CASSNTDIPSYEQYF	TGTGCCAGTAGTAACACCGATATTCCCTCCTACGAGCAGTACTTC
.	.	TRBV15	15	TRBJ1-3	CATSRDSSTGNTIYF	TGTGCCACCAGCAGAGATTCCTCAACTGGAAACACCATATATTTT
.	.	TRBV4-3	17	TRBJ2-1	CASSQDGSASSYNEQFF	TGCGCCAGCAGCCAAGATGGCAGCGCGAGCTCCTACAATGAGCAGTTCTTC
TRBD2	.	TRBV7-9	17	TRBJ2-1	CASSFFMGGSSYNEQFF	TGTGCCAGCAGCTTTTTTATGGGCGGGAGTTCGTACAATGAGCAGTTCTTC
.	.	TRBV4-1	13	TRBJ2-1	CASSQVGADEQFF	TGCGCCAGCAGCCAAGTCGGAGCGGATGAGCAGTTCTTC
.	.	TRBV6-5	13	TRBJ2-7	CASSWGVGYEQYF	TGTGCCAGCAGTTGGGGCGTTGGCTACGAGCAGTACTTC
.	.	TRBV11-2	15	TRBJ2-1	CASSLTGRGRNEQFF	TGTGCCAGCAGTTTAACCGGACGGGGGAGGAATGAGCAGTTCTTC
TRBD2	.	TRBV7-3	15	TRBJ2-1	CASSMTSGSKYEQFF	TGTGCCAGCAGCATGACTAGCGGGAGTAAGTATGAGCAGTTCTTC